Included here is one TCR beta chain sequence, with context. PCR amplification relied on 60 Vbeta primers (plus 13 Jbeta primers). Sequenced by immunoSEQ multiplex PCR; TCRdb stores in-frame clones only, minus some. The data show 150,000 to 250,000 clones, with approximately 80% seen just once and roughly 0.098% held by the top ten. This CDR3 is 16 amino acids long. Germline values: CDR1 SGHTA, CDR2 FQGNSA. V dropped 1 base and J dropped 4 bases, with 16 bases sitting between them. This sample is drawn from a study of cytomegalovirus exposure and HLA in healthy donors. Study details: A data release that came early held around 85 million unique TCRs from HLA-typed donors.

Input material: PBMCs. The V gene is TRBV7-2, the J gene TRBJ1-1; D perhaps matches TRBD1 (5 bases). The TCR was taken from a boy younger than 10 in good health and CMV-seronegative. CDR3 in amino acids: CASSLVGGFRSTEAFF. The CDR3 DNA follows: TGTGCCAGCAGCTTAGTCGGGGGGTTCCGGAGCACTGAAGCTTTCTTT.